A single sample is the source of the 25 T cell receptor beta chains below, sequenced in a study of early T cells in non-severe SARS-CoV-2 infection (dated by TCRdb to about 2021). Libraries came from 5' RACE. Instrument on record: NextSeq 500. TCRdb itself trimmed the public reads at Q25 with fastp, ran MiXCR and retained productive beta chains. Each CDR3 protein appears once, grouped with its most common genes and DNA. The sample includes some 52,000 distinct CDR3 sequences, with 6.5% to 9% observed a single time. The ten most abundant clones make up roughly 9.9% of the sample. The sequenced material came from whole blood. These receptors were taken from an adult who was a healthcare worker with PCR-confirmed SARS-CoV-2 infection or an uninfected control (not recorded which).

Only a few counts were recorded for this clonotype. This chain joins TRBV9 and TRBJ2-3; D unclear. Between the trimmed V and J ends, which lost 0 bases and 2 bases, there was a span of 7 bases. The CDR3 sequence is 14 residues long. Germline V gives CDR1 SGDLS, CDR2 YYNGEE. The CDR3 sequence is CASSVDINTDTQYF. CDR3 nucleotides: TGTGCCAGCAGCGTAGACATAAACACAGATACGCAGTATTTT.

The genes are TRBV11-2 and TRBJ2-5; perhaps TRBD1 as D (6 bases). Germline V CDR1 and CDR2: SGHAT, FQNNGV. Trimming cost V 4 bases and J 5 bases, with 17 bases left between them. The CDR3 sequence is 15 residues long. The CDR3: CASSSGAVMIETQYF. The CDR3 DNA reads TGTGCCAGCAGCTCAGGGGCCGTGATGATCGAGACCCAGTACTTC.

There are a few counts of this clonotype. V gene TRBV6-5 combines with J gene TRBJ1-1; tentative D call: TRBD1 (6 bases). The CDR3 length is 13 residues. V lost 6 bases, J lost 5 bases, and 13 bases lay in between. Germline V gene sequence: CDR1 MNHEY, CDR2 SVGAGI. CDR3 bases: TGTGCCAGCAGCCACAGGGCGGGTACTGAAGCTTTCTTT. This gives the protein CASSHRAGTEAFF.

This clonotype was seen more than once but under ten times. This rearrangement joins TRBV4-2 to TRBJ2-7, with D perhaps being TRBD1 or TRBD2 (5 bases each). This CDR3 contains 15 residues. Germline V lookup: CDR1 LGHNA, CDR2 YNFKEQ. Trimming shortened V by 1 base and J by 2 bases, and 12 bases separated the two germline ends. CDR3 in DNA: TGTGCCAGCAGCCAAGCCTGGGACCCCGCCTACGAGCAGTACTTC. Translating it yields CASSQAWDPAYEQYF.

There are many counts of this clonotype. The chain is built from TRBV28 and TRBJ2-7, with TRBD2 as a possible D gene (5 bases). CDR1 is MDHEN and CDR2 is SYDVKM in the germline V gene. V was shortened by 5 bases and J by 3 bases, with 14 bases between the two germline ends. This CDR3 has 14 residues. CDR3 amino acids: CASSLDTGYYEQYF. The CDR3 bases are TGTGCCAGCAGTCTAGACACGGGGTACTACGAGCAGTACTTC.

This clonotype was seen only a few times. This chain links TRBV3-1 with TRBJ1-2, with D possibly matching TRBD1 (6 bases). Germline CDR1 is LGHDT and CDR2 is YNNKEL (reference sequence). V was cut by 0 bases and J by 8 bases, with 19 bases left in between. The length of the CDR3 is 16 residues. This chain's CDR3 is CASSQDFFRGNEGYTF. For the CDR3, the DNA is TGTGCCAGCAGCCAAGATTTTTTCAGGGGAAACGAGGGCTACACCTTC.

This clonotype was seen ten or more times. The rearrangement links TRBV14 to TRBJ2-7; D unclear. Deletions cut 1 base from V and 10 bases from J, with 11 bases between. CDR3 size: 12 residues. Germline CDR1 SGHDN, CDR2 FVKESK. The CDR3, as DNA: TGTGCCAGCAGCCAAGCTAAAGGTTTCCAGTACTTC. Protein sequence: CASSQAKGFQYF.

V and J are TRBV6-5 and TRBJ2-3; the D is unclear. This CDR3 is 14 amino acids long. CDR1 and CDR2 from the germline V gene are MNHEY and SVGAGI. V was trimmed by 0 bases and J by 3 bases, leaving 7 bases between them. Here the CDR3 reads CASSYSARTDTQYF. CDR3 DNA: TGTGCCAGCAGTTACTCGGCCAGAACAGATACGCAGTATTTT.

This clonotype was picked up a small number of times. V gene TRBV18 combines with J gene TRBJ1-6; the D gene is possibly TRBD1 (6 bases). The ends were cut back, 1 base at V and 10 bases at J, with 14 bases in the middle. The CDR3 has 15 residues. Germline lookup yields CDR1 KGHSH and CDR2 LQKENI. The CDR3 DNA reads as TGTGCCAGCTCACCACAGGTCTCCCAGGGGTCACCCCTCCACTTT. Translating gives CASSPQVSQGSPLHF.

The V call is TRBV29-1, the J call TRBJ1-4, with 7 bases fitting TRBD1. The J segment lost 5 bases and the V segment lost 6 bases, leaving 12 bases of the junction unmatched. The CDR3 sequence is 15 residues long. Germline values: CDR1 SQVTM, CDR2 ANQGSEA. The CDR3 nucleotides are TGCAGCGTGTTGGATTGGGACAGTGTGAATGAAAAACTGTTTTTT. Its translation is CSVLDWDSVNEKLFF.

The chain has TRBV21-1 and TRBJ2-1; the table's D call TRBD2 went unverified against the DNA. TRBV21-1 has pseudogene status. The CDR3 has 21 amino acids. In DNA form, the CDR3 reads TGTGCCAGCAGCAAAAATGGGCGGACTAGCGGGGCTACCAGCTCCTACAATGAGCAGTTCTTC. Protein sequence: CASSKNGRTSGATSSYNEQFF.

The table lists this clonotype with many counts. The chain employs TRBV24-1 and TRBJ2-3, with 10 bases fitting TRBD1. The trim removed 1 base at V and 4 bases at J, leaving 7 bases unmatched. Germline V lookup: CDR1 KGHDR, CDR2 SFDVKD. The CDR3 is made up of 17 amino acids. The CDR3 sequence is CATSDLGDRGEADTQYF. The CDR3, as DNA: TGTGCCACCAGTGATTTAGGGGACAGGGGAGAGGCAGATACGCAGTATTTT.

The sample holds a few counts of this clonotype. This rearrangement joins TRBV12-3 or TRBV12-4 to TRBJ2-7, with a possible D match to TRBD2 (5 bases). This CDR3 spans 13 amino acids. V dropped 8 bases and J dropped 5 bases, with 16 bases sitting between them. For the CDR3, the DNA is TGTGCCAGCTCAGTGCCGGGGATCCACGAGCAGTACTTC. Translated, it gives CASSVPGIHEQYF.

This clonotype was counted only a few times. CDR3 region: CATGRTGTGEQYF. For the CDR3, the DNA is TGTGCCACCGGAAGGACAGGGACGGGCGAGCAGTACTTC. V and J are TRBV24-1 and TRBJ2-7, with 8 bases matching TRBD1. Germline CDR1 KGHDR, CDR2 SFDVKD. V dropped 9 bases and J dropped 6; count of bases not matched to a gene: 9. The length of the CDR3 is 13 residues.

The chain's CDR3 is CASSPWVSSSGNTIYF. The CDR3 nucleotides read TGTGCCAGCAGTCCCTGGGTTTCCAGCTCTGGAAACACCATATATTTT. V usage is TRBV28 and J usage is TRBJ1-3; no reliable D call. CDR3 length equals 16 residues. V lost 5 bases and J lost 0, with 14 bases in between. The V gene's germline CDR1 is MDHEN and CDR2 SYDVKM.

This clonotype was observed many times. The genes are TRBV28 and TRBJ2-7, with 9 bases lining up with TRBD2. With 7 bases clipped from V and 2 bases from J, the junction kept 6 bases outside the gene matches. Germline V gene sequence: CDR1 MDHEN, CDR2 SYDVKM. CDR3 length equals 14 residues. DNA for the CDR3: TGTGCCAGCAACCCTGGCGGGAGGGCCTACGAGCAGTACTTC. Translating it yields CASNPGGRAYEQYF.

The chain is built from TRBV4-1 and TRBJ1-4, with 8 bases aligning to TRBD1. The CDR3 covers 16 residues. Germline CDR1 and CDR2: MGHRA and YSYEKL. Trimming cost V 2 bases and J 3 bases; bases outside gene matches: 5. The CDR3 is CASSQFPGQANEKLFF. As DNA, the CDR3 is TGCGCCAGCAGCCAATTCCCGGGACAGGCTAATGAAAAACTGTTTTTT.

This clonotype has a count of ten or more. The V gene is TRBV29-1, the J gene TRBJ1-2; TRBD1 matches 7 bases. Per the germline V gene, CDR1 is SQVTM and CDR2 is ANQGSEA. Unmatched junction bases numbered 6, after V lost 5 bases and J lost 0 bases. The CDR3 consists of 14 residues. The CDR3 DNA reads TGCAGCGTTCTCCGACAGGGAGCTAACTATGGCTACACCTTC. It yields the protein CSVLRQGANYGYTF.

The chain combines TRBV6-2 or TRBV6-3 with TRBJ2-1; 7 bases match TRBD1. The trim removed 0 bases at V and 8 bases at J, leaving 13 bases unmatched. CDR3 length: 17 residues. CDR1 is MNHEY and CDR2 is SVGEGT in the germline V gene. The CDR3 DNA is TGTGCCAGCAGTTACTCACCCTACAGGGGAATAAAGCATGAGCAGTTCTTC. Translated: CASSYSPYRGIKHEQFF.

This clonotype was seen a handful of times. CDR3 region: CASSLYTDSNYGYTF. Here the CDR3 DNA reads TGTGCCAGCAGCTTATACACGGACAGTAACTATGGCTACACCTTC. This chain connects TRBV7-2 to TRBJ1-2, with a tentative D call TRBD1 (6 bases). With 2 bases removed from V and 1 base from J, the gap between germline ends came to 11 bases. The CDR3 spans 15 residues. CDR1 SGHTA and CDR2 FQGNSA come from the germline V gene.

This clonotype was observed a few times. The chain couples TRBV5-4 to TRBJ2-7, with 8 bases aligning to TRBD1. Germline V lookup: CDR1 SGHNT, CDR2 YYREEE (reference sequence). The V gene end was trimmed by 4 bases and the J gene end by 5 bases; junction bases not matched to a gene: 8. This CDR3 has 14 amino acids. The CDR3 DNA reads as TGTGCCAGCAGCCCCCGGACAGGGTGGCACGAGCAGTACTTC. As protein: CASSPRTGWHEQYF.

V usage is TRBV7-2 and J usage is TRBJ1-1; perhaps TRBD1 as D (5 bases). The CDR3 sequence is 12 residues long. Germline V gene data show CDR1 as SGHTA and CDR2 as FQGNSA. V was trimmed by 9 bases and J by 6 bases, leaving 14 bases between them. CDR3 DNA sequence: TGTGCCAGACCCTCACGGGGGGCTGAAGCTTTCTTT. It specifies CARPSRGAEAFF.

The chain recombines TRBV20-1 with TRBJ2-1; possible D gene TRBD1, 6 bases. CDR1 and CDR2 from the germline V gene are DFQATT and SNEGSKA (reference sequence). V lost 5 bases and J lost 0, with 11 bases in between. The CDR3 is made up of 14 amino acids. CDR3 DNA: TGCAGTGCTCAAGGACAGAGCTCCTACAATGAGCAGTTCTTC. Translated, it gives CSAQGQSSYNEQFF.

Only a few counts were recorded for this clonotype. This chain uses TRBV24-1 with TRBJ2-7; tentative D call: TRBD2 (5 bases). CDR1 KGHDR and CDR2 SFDVKD come from the germline V gene. The CDR3 is made up of 15 amino acids. V lost 2 bases and J lost 4, with 14 bases in between. The CDR3 nucleotides are TGTGCCACCAGTGATTCCCGGACTGCGGCTTACGAGCAGTACTTC. Its protein product is CATSDSRTAAYEQYF.

At least ten counts were recorded for this clonotype. The chain has TRBV27 and TRBJ2-6; 8 positions match TRBD1. Germline CDR1 reads MNHEY; CDR2 reads SMNVEV (reference sequence). The trim removed 6 bases at V and 2 bases at J, leaving 3 bases unmatched. CDR3 length: 15 amino acids. CDR3 loop: CASRDRVPGANVLTF. The CDR3, as DNA: TGTGCCAGCAGGGACAGGGTACCTGGGGCCAACGTCCTGACTTTC.